This TCR beta chain was retrieved from a study of long-term antiretroviral therapy in people with HIV. Germline-derived CDR1 and CDR2 are SGDLS and YYNGEE. V trimming: 4 bases; J trimming: 4 bases; junction bases outside the gene matches: 8. The CDR3 covers 16 residues. Run at survey level, the immunoSEQ assay was version v3.0. Sequencing was performed with immunoSEQ multiplex PCR; in TCRdb, only in-frame clones are kept and a portion is missing. This sample yields roughly 21,000 clones, of which 81% are seen a single time; 9% to 15% belongs to the top ten. The sample consisted of unsorted PBMCs, taken 0.1 years before starting antiretroviral therapy. This clonotype was obtained from a man aged 35 to 55 with HIV. The chain has TRBV9 and TRBJ1-3; TRBD1 aligns across 10 bases. CDR3 residues: CASSPSPGQGGNTIYF. In DNA, the CDR3 is TGTGCCAGCAGCCCCTCCCCGGGACAGGGGGGAAACACCATATATTTT.